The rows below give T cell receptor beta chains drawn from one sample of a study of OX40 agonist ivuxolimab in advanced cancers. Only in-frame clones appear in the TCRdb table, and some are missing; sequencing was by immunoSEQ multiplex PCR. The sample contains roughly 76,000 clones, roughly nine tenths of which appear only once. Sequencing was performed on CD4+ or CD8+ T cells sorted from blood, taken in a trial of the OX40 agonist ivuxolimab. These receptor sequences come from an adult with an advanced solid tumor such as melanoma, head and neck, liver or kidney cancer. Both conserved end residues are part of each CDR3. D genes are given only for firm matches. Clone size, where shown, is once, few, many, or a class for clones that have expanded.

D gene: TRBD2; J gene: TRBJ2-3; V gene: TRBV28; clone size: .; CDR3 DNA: TGTGCCAGCAGTCCAGTAGCGGGGAGGGTGGGCACAGATACGCAGTATTTT; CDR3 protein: CASSPVAGRVGTDTQYF
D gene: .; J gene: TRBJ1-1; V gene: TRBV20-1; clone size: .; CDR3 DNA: TGCAGTGCTAGGTCGACAGCTGAAGCTTTCTTT; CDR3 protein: CSARSTAEAFF
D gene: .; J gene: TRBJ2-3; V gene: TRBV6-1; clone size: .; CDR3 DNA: TGTGCCAGCAGCCCCGGAGGGGGCACAGATACGCAGTATTTT; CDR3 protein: CASSPGGGTDTQYF
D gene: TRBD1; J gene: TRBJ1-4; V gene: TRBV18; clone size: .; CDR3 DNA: TGTGCCAGCTCACCCCGACAGGGGGCTAATGAAAAACTGTTTTTT; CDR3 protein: CASSPRQGANEKLFF
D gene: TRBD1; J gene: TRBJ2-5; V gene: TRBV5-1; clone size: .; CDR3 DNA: TGCGCCAGCAGCTTAGATCAGGGGGCGAGGGAGACCCAGTACTTC; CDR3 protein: CASSLDQGARETQYF
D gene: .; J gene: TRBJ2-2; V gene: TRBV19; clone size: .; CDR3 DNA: TGTGCCAGTAGCCCAGATCGACAGGTTCGTGCCGGGGAGCTGTTTTTT; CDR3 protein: CASSPDRQVRAGELFF
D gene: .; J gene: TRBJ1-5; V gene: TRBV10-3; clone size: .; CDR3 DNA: TGTGCCATCAGTGAGTCTATCGGTCTCGGGCAGCCCCAGCATTTT; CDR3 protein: CAISESIGLGQPQHF
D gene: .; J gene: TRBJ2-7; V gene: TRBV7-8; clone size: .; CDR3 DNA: TGTGCCAGCAGCTTACTAGCCGGGTACGAGCAGTACTTC; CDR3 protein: CASSLLAGYEQYF
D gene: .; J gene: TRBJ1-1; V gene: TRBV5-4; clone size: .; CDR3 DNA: TGTGCCAGCAGCTACCGGGACAAAGCTTTCTTT; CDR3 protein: CASSYRDKAFF
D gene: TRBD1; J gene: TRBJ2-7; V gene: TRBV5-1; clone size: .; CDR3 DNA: TGCGCCAGCAGCCCAATGACAGGGGGCGGTTCGAGAGAGCAGTACTTC; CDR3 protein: CASSPMTGGGSREQYF
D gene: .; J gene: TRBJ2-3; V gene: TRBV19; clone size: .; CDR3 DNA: TGTGCCAGTAGTCCTACAGGGAGCACAGATACGCAGTATTTT; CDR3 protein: CASSPTGSTDTQYF
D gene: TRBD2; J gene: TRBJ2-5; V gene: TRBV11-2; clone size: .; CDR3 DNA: TGTGCCAGCAGCTTAGTTGCGGGAGGGAACCAAGAGACCCAGTACTTC; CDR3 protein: CASSLVAGGNQETQYF
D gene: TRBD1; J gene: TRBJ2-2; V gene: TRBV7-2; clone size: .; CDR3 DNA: TGTGCCAGCAGCACACAGGGGACCGGGGAGCTGTTTTTT; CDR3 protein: CASSTQGTGELFF
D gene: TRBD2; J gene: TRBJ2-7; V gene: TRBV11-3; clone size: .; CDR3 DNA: TGTGCCAGCAGCATAGGGACTATCCTCTCCTACGAGCAGTACTTC; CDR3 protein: CASSIGTILSYEQYF
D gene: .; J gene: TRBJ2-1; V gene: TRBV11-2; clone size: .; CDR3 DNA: TGTGCCAGCAGCTCACGGTACAATGAGCAGTTCTTC; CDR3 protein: CASSSRYNEQFF
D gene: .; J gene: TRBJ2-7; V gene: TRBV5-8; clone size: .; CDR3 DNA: TGTGCCAGCAGCTTGGCCTTCCAACGCCCTGAGGGATCCTACGAGCAGTACTTC; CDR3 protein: CASSLAFQRPEGSYEQYF
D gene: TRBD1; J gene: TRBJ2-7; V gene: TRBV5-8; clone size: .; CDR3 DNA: TGTGCCAGCACCCCTACCGGGACAGGGCCCTTCGAGCAGTACTTC; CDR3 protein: CASTPTGTGPFEQYF
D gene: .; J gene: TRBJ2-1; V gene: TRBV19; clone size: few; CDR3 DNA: TGTGCCAGTAGTATAGTGTCGGCCCGCGAGCAGTTCTTC; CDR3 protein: CASSIVSAREQFF
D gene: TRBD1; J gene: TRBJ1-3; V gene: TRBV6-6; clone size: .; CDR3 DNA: TGTGCCAGCAGACCAACCCGGGACAGCTCTGGAAACACCATATATTTT; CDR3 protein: CASRPTRDSSGNTIYF
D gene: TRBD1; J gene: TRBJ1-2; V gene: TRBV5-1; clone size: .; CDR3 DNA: TGCGCCAGCAGAATTGGACAGGACTATGGCTACACCTTC; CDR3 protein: CASRIGQDYGYTF
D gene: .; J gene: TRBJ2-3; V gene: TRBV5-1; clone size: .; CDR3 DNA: TGCGCCAGCAGCTTGAGGGGGGCGGATACGCAGTATTTT; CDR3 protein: CASSLRGADTQYF
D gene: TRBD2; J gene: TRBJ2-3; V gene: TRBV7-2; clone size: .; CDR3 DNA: TGTGCCAGCAGCTTAGGGACTAGCGGGACGAGCACAGATACGCAGTATTTT; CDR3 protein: CASSLGTSGTSTDTQYF
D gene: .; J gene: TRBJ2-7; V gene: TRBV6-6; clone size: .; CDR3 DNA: TGTGCCAGCAGTTCCCAGGGGTACGAGCAGTACTTC; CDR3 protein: CASSSQGYEQYF
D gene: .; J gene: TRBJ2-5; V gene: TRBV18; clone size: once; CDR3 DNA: TGTGCCAGCTCCCAAGGGACCGGGACAACACAAGAGACCCAGTACTTC; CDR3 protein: CASSQGTGTTQETQYF
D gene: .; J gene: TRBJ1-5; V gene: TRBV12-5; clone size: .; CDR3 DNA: TGTGCTAGTGGTTTGGTAGGTAGTAGCAATCAGCCCCAGCATTTT; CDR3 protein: CASGLVGSSNQPQHF
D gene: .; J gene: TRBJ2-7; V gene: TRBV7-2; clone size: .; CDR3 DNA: TGTGCCAGCAGCTTAGCGGCTTCGTCCGAGCAGTACTTC; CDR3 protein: CASSLAASSEQYF
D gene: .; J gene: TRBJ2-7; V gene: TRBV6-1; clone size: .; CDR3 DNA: TGTGCCAGCAGTGGGACAGTCCCCTACGAGCAGTACTTC; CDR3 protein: CASSGTVPYEQYF
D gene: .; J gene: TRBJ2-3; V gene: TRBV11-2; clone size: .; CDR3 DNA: TGTGCCAGCAGCTTATACGGGGGCAGCACAGATACGCAGTATTTT; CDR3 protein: CASSLYGGSTDTQYF
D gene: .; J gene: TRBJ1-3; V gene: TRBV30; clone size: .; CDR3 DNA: TGTGCCTGGCAGGTACTCTCTGGAAACACCATATATTTT; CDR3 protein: CAWQVLSGNTIYF
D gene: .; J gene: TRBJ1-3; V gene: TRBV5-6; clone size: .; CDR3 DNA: TGTGCCAGCAGCTTGCCATCCGGCTCTGGAAACACCATATATTTT; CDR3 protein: CASSLPSGSGNTIYF
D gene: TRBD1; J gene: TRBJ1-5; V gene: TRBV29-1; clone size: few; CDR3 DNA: TGCAGCGTCACCGGACAGGGGGGAGAGGGTCAGCCCCAGCATTTT; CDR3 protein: CSVTGQGGEGQPQHF
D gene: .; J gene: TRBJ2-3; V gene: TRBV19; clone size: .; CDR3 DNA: TGTGCCAGTTCGGCCGGACATAGCACAGATACGCAGTATTTT; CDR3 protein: CASSAGHSTDTQYF
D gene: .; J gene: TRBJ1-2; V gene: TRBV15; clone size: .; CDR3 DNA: TGTGCCACCAGCAGATCACAAGGGTCTAACTATGGCTACACCTTC; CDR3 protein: CATSRSQGSNYGYTF
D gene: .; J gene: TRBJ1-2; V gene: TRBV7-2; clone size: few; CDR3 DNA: TGTGCCAGCAGCTTAATGGAGGGGAATGGCTACACCTTC; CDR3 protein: CASSLMEGNGYTF
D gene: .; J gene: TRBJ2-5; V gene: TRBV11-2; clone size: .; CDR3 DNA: TGTGCCAGCAGCTTAGCGCCTAGCGCCGAGACCCAGTACTTC; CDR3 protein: CASSLAPSAETQYF
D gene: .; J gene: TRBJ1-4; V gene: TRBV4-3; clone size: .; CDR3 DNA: TGCGCCAGCAGCCAAAACCGGGTCTCGGGGGAAAAACTGTTTTTT; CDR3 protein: CASSQNRVSGEKLFF
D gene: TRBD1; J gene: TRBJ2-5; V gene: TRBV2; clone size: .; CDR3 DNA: TGTGCCAGCAGTGGGGACAGACAAGAGACCCAGTACTTC; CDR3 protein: CASSGDRQETQYF
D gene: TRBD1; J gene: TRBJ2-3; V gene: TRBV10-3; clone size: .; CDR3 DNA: TGTGCCATCAGTGAGTCTGGACAGGGCACAGATACGCAGTATTTT; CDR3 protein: CAISESGQGTDTQYF
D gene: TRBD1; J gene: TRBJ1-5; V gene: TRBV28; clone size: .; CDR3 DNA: TGTGCCAGCAGCTCGGACTTCCGGGACAGGGGGCGCGGACCTTTCAATCAGCCCCAGCATTTT; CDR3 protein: CASSSDFRDRGRGPFNQPQHF
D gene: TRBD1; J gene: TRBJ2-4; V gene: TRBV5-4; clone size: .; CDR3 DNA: TGTGCCATACTGGACAGGGACGTCAACATTCAGTACTTC; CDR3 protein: CAILDRDVNIQYF
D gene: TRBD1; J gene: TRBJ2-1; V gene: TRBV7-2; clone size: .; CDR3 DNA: TGTGCCAGCAGCGGACGGACAGGGAGGATCTTTCTATCCTACAATGAGCAGTTCTTC; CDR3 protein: CASSGRTGRIFLSYNEQFF
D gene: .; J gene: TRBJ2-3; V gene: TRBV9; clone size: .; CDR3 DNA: TGTGCCAGCAGCGCCCCGCTAGCGTCTAGCACAGATACGCAGTATTTT; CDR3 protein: CASSAPLASSTDTQYF
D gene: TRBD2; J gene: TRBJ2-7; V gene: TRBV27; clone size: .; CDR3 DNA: TGTGCCAGCAGTTTAATACTCAGCGGGAGATACGAGCAGTACTTC; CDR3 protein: CASSLILSGRYEQYF
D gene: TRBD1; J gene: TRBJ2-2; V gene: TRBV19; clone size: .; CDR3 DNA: TGTGCCAGTAGTATAGGTTTAGGGGGCAGGTCCGGGGAGCTGTTTTTT; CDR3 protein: CASSIGLGGRSGELFF
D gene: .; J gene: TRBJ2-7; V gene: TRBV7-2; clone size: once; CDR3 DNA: TGTGCCAGCAGCTTAGGGGCGGGACCCTCCTACGAGCAGTACTTC; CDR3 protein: CASSLGAGPSYEQYF
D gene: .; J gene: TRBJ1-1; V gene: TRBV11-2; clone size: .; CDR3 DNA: TGTGCCAGCAGCCCACAGGGAACCGCCACTGAAGCTTTCTTT; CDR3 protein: CASSPQGTATEAFF
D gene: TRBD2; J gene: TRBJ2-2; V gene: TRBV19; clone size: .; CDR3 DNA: TGTGCCAGTACGGCGGGAGTCGGCACCGGGGAGCTGTTTTTT; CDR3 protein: CASTAGVGTGELFF
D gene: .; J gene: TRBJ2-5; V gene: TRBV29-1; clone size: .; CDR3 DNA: TGCAGTGGGGGCAGGGGGGAATCTGAGACCCAGTACTTC; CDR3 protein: CSGGRGESETQYF
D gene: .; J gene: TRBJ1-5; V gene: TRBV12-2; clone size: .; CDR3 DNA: TGTGCAAGTCGCACGGACAGGGGTAGCAATCAGCCCCAGCATTTT; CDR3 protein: CASRTDRGSNQPQHF
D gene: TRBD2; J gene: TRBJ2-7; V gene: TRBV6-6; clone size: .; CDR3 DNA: TGTGCCAGCAGTTTCCTAGCGGGGAGCATCAACGAGCAGTACTTC; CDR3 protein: CASSFLAGSINEQYF
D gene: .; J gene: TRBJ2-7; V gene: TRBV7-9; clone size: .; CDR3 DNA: TGTGCCAGCAGCCCACGGACGAACTACGAGCAGTACTTC; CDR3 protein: CASSPRTNYEQYF
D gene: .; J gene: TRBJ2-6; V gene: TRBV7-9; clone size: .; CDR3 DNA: TGTGCCAGCAGCTTTTCGGGGGACGGGGCCAACGTCCTGACTTTC; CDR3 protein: CASSFSGDGANVLTF
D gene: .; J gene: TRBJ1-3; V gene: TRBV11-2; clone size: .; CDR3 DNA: TGTGCCAGCAGCTTAGGAGGAGGGTCTGGAAACACCATATATTTT; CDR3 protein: CASSLGGGSGNTIYF
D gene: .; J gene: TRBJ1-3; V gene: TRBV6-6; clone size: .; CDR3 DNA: TGTGCCAGCAGCCCCGGGTACTCTGGAAACACCATATATTTT; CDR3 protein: CASSPGYSGNTIYF
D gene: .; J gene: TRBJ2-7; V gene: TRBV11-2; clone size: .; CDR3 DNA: TGTGCCAGCAGCTTGAGGGGAGAAAGGAGTGAGCAGTACTTC; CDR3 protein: CASSLRGERSEQYF
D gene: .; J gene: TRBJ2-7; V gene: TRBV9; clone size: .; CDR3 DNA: TGTGCCAGCAGCGTAGTTGCGAGCGCTCTCGAGCAGTACTTC; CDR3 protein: CASSVVASALEQYF
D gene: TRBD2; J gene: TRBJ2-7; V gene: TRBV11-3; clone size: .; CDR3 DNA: TGTGCCAGCAGCGTCGGACTAGCGGGAGCAGCAGGGGAGCAGTACTTC; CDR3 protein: CASSVGLAGAAGEQYF
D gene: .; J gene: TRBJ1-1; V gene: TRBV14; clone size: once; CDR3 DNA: TGTGCCAGCAGCAGGAAGGTCATGAACACTGAAGCTTTCTTT; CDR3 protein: CASSRKVMNTEAFF
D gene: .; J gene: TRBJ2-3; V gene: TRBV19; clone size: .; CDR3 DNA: TGTGCCAGTGCAGGCCGGGACTCCTTAAAGACAGATACGCAGTATTTT; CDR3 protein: CASAGRDSLKTDTQYF
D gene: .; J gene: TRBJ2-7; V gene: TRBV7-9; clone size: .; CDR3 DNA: TGTGCCAGCAGCTTAACACAGGGCTACGAGCAGTACTTC; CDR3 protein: CASSLTQGYEQYF